This is a list of T cell receptor beta chains from one sample in a study of molecular identifiers for immune sequencing clone quantification. TCRdb reprocessed the PCR reads with MiXCR, giving one entry per CDR3 protein. Among roughly 50,000 distinct CDR3 sequences listed, roughly a third were seen once. Sequencing was performed on naive CD8+ T cells from blood, with Jurkat cell RNA spiked in. These TCRs come from a human donor in good health. Some libraries in this study had Jurkat cell RNA spiked in. The CDR3 runs from the conserved cysteine through the conserved F or W. Each record gives: D gene, J gene, clone size, V gene, CDR3 DNA, CDR3 protein. The D gene is left open where the match is weak. Not every row has a clone size; where given, it reads once, few, many or a size class.

NA	TRBJ2-1	few	TRBV6-2/TRBV6-3	TGTGCCAGCAGTTACTTGGCAGACAATGAGCAGTTCTTC	CASSYLADNEQFF
NA	TRBJ2-5	NA	TRBV19	TGTGCCAGTAGTATATCTGGCGGTCCCCAGTACTTC	CASSISGGPQYF
NA	TRBJ2-7	many	TRBV29-1	TGCAGCGTTGAAATTACGGGGAACGACTACGAGCAGTACTTC	CSVEITGNDYEQYF
NA	TRBJ2-2	many	TRBV7-9	TGTGCCAGCAGCTTGCCTGGGAACACCGGGGAGCTGTTTTTT	CASSLPGNTGELFF
TRBD2	TRBJ2-7	many	TRBV12-3/TRBV12-4	TGTGCCAGCAGTTTAGTCGTATGGCGGGAGAAGTACTCCGAGCAGTACTTC	CASSLVVWREKYSEQYF
TRBD2	TRBJ2-3	NA	TRBV9	TGTGCCAGCAGCGATAGCGGGGCCACCACAGATACGCAGAATTTT	CASSDSGATTDTQNF
TRBD1	TRBJ2-3	few	TRBV9	TGTGCCAGCAGCGAACAGGGGGCGAAGGCAGATACGCAGTATTTT	CASSEQGAKADTQYF
NA	TRBJ2-5	few	TRBV7-9	TGTGCCAGCGGCGAACTTATCCAAGAGACCCAGTACTTC	CASGELIQETQYF
NA	TRBJ1-5	many	TRBV28	TGTGCCAGCGGGACTCATCAGCCCCAGCATTTT	CASGTHQPQHF
NA	TRBJ1-1	NA	TRBV27	TGTGCCAGCAGTTTTAGGTCGGGAACTGAAGCTTTCTTT	CASSFRSGTEAFF
NA	TRBJ2-7	medium-sized	TRBV4-2	TGTGCCAGCAGCCGCGGCAGAGCTGAAGAGCAGTACTTC	CASSRGRAEEQYF
NA	TRBJ2-1	few	TRBV6-2/TRBV6-3	TGTGCCAGCAGTACACCCCCGGGACGGAAAACGAATGAGCAGTTCTTC	CASSTPPGRKTNEQFF
NA	TRBJ1-2	NA	TRBV2	TGTGCCAGCTGTCATATTACAGGAGCCCCTTTGCATGGCTACACCTTC	CASCHITGAPLHGYTF
NA	TRBJ2-1	NA	TRBV12-3/TRBV12-4	TGTGCCAGCAGTTTAGAGGGCCCTCGCCCCTACAATGAGCAGTTCTTC	CASSLEGPRPYNEQFF
NA	TRBJ2-1	many	TRBV11-2	TGTGCCAGCAGCTTAGTGGTCAATGAGCAGTTCTTC	CASSLVVNEQFF
NA	TRBJ2-3	many	TRBV27	TGTGCCAGCAGATCATTCACAGATACGCAGTATTTT	CASRSFTDTQYF
NA	TRBJ1-5	many	TRBV7-8	TGTGCCAGCAGCCTAGCGTGGGGGGGCAATCAGCCCCAGCATTTT	CASSLAWGGNQPQHF
NA	TRBJ2-1	NA	TRBV2	TGTGCCAGCAACACTGACGGGAACTCCTACAATGAGCAGTTCTTC	CASNTDGNSYNEQFF
NA	TRBJ2-3	NA	TRBV6-2/TRBV6-3	TGTGCCAGCAACCAGGGAGGGGGGGCCGATACGCAGTATTTT	CASNQGGGADTQYF
NA	TRBJ2-3	few	TRBV7-9	TGTGCCAGCAGCTTAGGCGGTTGGGCTAGCCCGACAGATACGCAGTATTTT	CASSLGGWASPTDTQYF
TRBD2	TRBJ2-3	many	TRBV20-1	TGCAGTGTTTCGCCCCTCCGTGGGAGGGCCTGGGAAGATACGCAGTATTTT	CSVSPLRGRAWEDTQYF
NA	TRBJ2-5	NA	TRBV6-6	TGTGCCAGCAGTTACAAAAGGGGGGACAGAGACCAAGAGACCCAGTACTTC	CASSYKRGDRDQETQYF
NA	TRBJ2-3	NA	TRBV7-6	TGTGCCAGCAGCTTAGCGTTCGCCAGCACAGATACGCAGTATTTT	CASSLAFASTDTQYF
NA	TRBJ2-7	NA	TRBV28	TGTGCCAGCAGTAGACAGACAAACTCCTTCGAGCAGTACTTC	CASSRQTNSFEQYF
NA	TRBJ2-1	few	TRBV29-1	TGCAGCGTTGTTGAGACTAGAAACAATGAGCAGTTCTTC	CSVVETRNNEQFF
NA	TRBJ1-5	many	TRBV27	TGTGCCAGCAGGTTGGGGAATAGCAATCAGCCCCAGCATTTT	CASRLGNSNQPQHF
TRBD2	TRBJ2-3	NA	TRBV19	TGTGCCAGTAGTTCGACTAGCGGGGGCCCAGATACGCAGTATTTT	CASSSTSGGPDTQYF
NA	TRBJ2-1	NA	TRBV20-1	TGCAGTGCTCTTCCGCTCGAACAGGGTAATGAGCAGTTCTTC	CSALPLEQGNEQFF
TRBD2	TRBJ2-7	NA	TRBV7-2	TGTGCCAGCAGCTCCAGCCGTGGGACTAGCGGGAGCGACGAGCAGTACTTC	CASSSSRGTSGSDEQYF
NA	TRBJ1-2	once	TRBV4-3	TGCGCCAGCAGCCAAGTTGGTCAGTACGCTCCTGGCTACACCTTC	CASSQVGQYAPGYTF
TRBD1	TRBJ2-7	NA	TRBV9	TGTGCCAGCAGCGTAGCAGGGGGACAGGGCTTCGAGCAGTACTTC	CASSVAGGQGFEQYF
NA	TRBJ2-3	many	TRBV9	TGTGCCAGCAGCGGAGTCAGCGCAACTAGCACAGATACGCAGTATTTT	CASSGVSATSTDTQYF
NA	TRBJ1-5	NA	TRBV20-1	TGCAGTGCTAGTCGCGGGGCCCTTACGTTGGGCAATCAGCCCCAGCATTTT	CSASRGALTLGNQPQHF
NA	TRBJ2-5	many	TRBV28	TGTGCCAGCAGTTTCGCAGAGACCCAGTACTTC	CASSFAETQYF
NA	TRBJ2-1	few	TRBV19	TGTGCCAGTAGTAACGGGGCGTACGATGAGCAGTTCTTC	CASSNGAYDEQFF
NA	TRBJ1-6	few	TRBV7-8	TGTGCCAGCAGCCCGAACGTCGGGGCTGGGAATTCACCCCTCCACTTT	CASSPNVGAGNSPLHF
NA	TRBJ1-3	many	TRBV28	TGTGCCAGCAGTTTCGAGGTGGCAGGCTTCGGAAACACCATATATTTT	CASSFEVAGFGNTIYF
TRBD2	TRBJ2-3	few	TRBV6-1	TGTGCCAGCAGATGGACTAGCGGGATCGGCACAGATACGCAGTATTTT	CASRWTSGIGTDTQYF
NA	TRBJ2-7	few	TRBV19	TGTGCCAGTAGTATAGGTCCAGGTTTAAGCTACGAGCAGTACTTC	CASSIGPGLSYEQYF
NA	TRBJ2-5	few	TRBV4-3	TGCGCCAGCAGCCAAGATATAGGGGGGCCGGACCAAGAGACCCAGTACTTC	CASSQDIGGPDQETQYF
TRBD1	TRBJ2-2	NA	TRBV9	TGTGCCAGCAGCCCTCCCTTTAGGGACAGCCCCGGGGAGCTGTTTTTT	CASSPPFRDSPGELFF
NA	TRBJ1-1	many	TRBV21-1	TGTGCCAGCAGCAAACCCGTTGTGTGGTCTGAAGCTTTCTTT	CASSKPVVWSEAFF
TRBD1	TRBJ2-3	NA	TRBV11-2	TGTGCCAGCAGCTTAGTACAGGGGCCAGATACGCAGTATTTT	CASSLVQGPDTQYF
NA	TRBJ2-7	many	TRBV15	TGTGCCACCAGCAGAGACAAGCGGTCCTACGAGCAGTACTTC	CATSRDKRSYEQYF
TRBD2	TRBJ2-7	NA	TRBV27	TGTGCCACCAAGTACGGCTCGGGAGGGTACGAGCAGTACTTC	CATKYGSGGYEQYF
NA	TRBJ1-1	few	TRBV7-9	TGTGCCATCCCATTGCCGGGACACCTTAACACTGAAGCTTTCTTT	CAIPLPGHLNTEAFF
NA	TRBJ1-5	many	TRBV28	TGTGCCACCTTAAACAGGGTCAATCAGCCCCAGCATTTT	CATLNRVNQPQHF
NA	TRBJ1-5	NA	TRBV27	TGTGCCAGCAGTCTCACAGGGAGTAGGGTCAATCAGCCCCAGCATTTT	CASSLTGSRVNQPQHF
NA	TRBJ1-4	NA	TRBV7-9	TGTGCCAGCAGCCCCCCGACAGGTCCCACTGAAAGACTATTTTTT	CASSPPTGPTERLFF
NA	TRBJ1-6	many	TRBV18	TGTGCCAGCTCACCGGGATCCCTCCTCGGATATAATTCACCCCTCCACTTT	CASSPGSLLGYNSPLHF
NA	TRBJ2-4	many	TRBV20-1	TGCAGTCTAATAACGGAGAGAGCGGACATTCAGTACTTC	CSLITERADIQYF
TRBD1	TRBJ1-4	NA	TRBV7-9	TGTGCCAGCAGCACCCTAGGACAGGGGAGAAATGAAAAACTGGTTTTT	CASSTLGQGRNEKLVF
NA	TRBJ2-3	many	TRBV5-6	TGTGCCAGCAGCTTTAAGGGTTCAGATACGCAGTATTTT	CASSFKGSDTQYF
NA	TRBJ1-1	NA	TRBV6-5	TGTGCCAGCAGCTACACAGGGATGAACACTGAAGCTTTCTTT	CASSYTGMNTEAFF